What follows describes a single T cell receptor beta chain. This clone appeared once. Its antigen target is currently unknown. Base qualities are not recorded, but no much larger clone differs from it by a single base. TCRbeta CDR3 regions were amplified from genomic DNA by means of the immunoSEQ Assay, a bias-controlled multiplex PCR. In the original analysis: The number of nucleated cells in each sample was estimated from the amplification of reference gene primers within the assay. To quantify the absolute abundance of each unique TCRbeta CDR3 rearrangement, sequence reads were collapsed and filtered. For each sample, productive Simpson clonality was calculated as the square root of Simpson's diversity index over productive rearrangements. TCRdb obtained this table from immuneACCESS and retained in-frame rearrangements with V and J assigned. These tables miss some clones; where compared with another copy, unresolved V genes account for less than half of the shortfall, and the remainder is unexplained. V and J calls and clone size are given by that table; D and trimming were obtained from the DNA. This sample has hundreds of thousands of clones in its table, and roughly 86% of those were observed once. The ten largest clones represent around 2% of the sample.

The CDR3 runs 14 amino acids, cysteine and phenylalanine included. The sequence is cut down to CDR3 DNA, 42 bases in frame from base 1. Based on the germline V gene (reference sequence), the CDR1 and CDR2 sequences are SEHNR and FQNEAQ. V loses 7 bases, J loses 4 bases, and the germline ends lie 17 bases apart. Enrolling through a virtual design, the prospective study's participants ranged in age from roughly 18 to 95 years and lived across 24 United States geographic areas. Cohort assignment in the prospective study relied on participant-reported clinical history from a screening survey and a study questionnaire. Mobile phlebotomists in the prospective study collected whole blood, serum and a nasopharyngeal or oropharyngeal swab from every participant. Prospective study participants could optionally give additional blood draws and questionnaires over an approximately two-month period. Before DNA extraction, prospective study blood samples were shipped either frozen or at room temperature.

The data originate from a study of blood T cell repertoires in COVID-19 (TCRdb year 2020). The study in broad terms: Samples covering the acute and convalescent phases of COVID-19 were provided by collaborators in the United States, Italy and Spain. The sample metadata nearly always contained a de-identified subject ID, COVID-19 status, age in years and sex. The repertoires were made available in a free public database intended to serve as a resource for research on the immune response to SARS-CoV-2. The material from the prospective study consisted of cDNA or gDNA derived from T cells, B-cell-depleted T cells, or PBMCs. The samples were drawn from two sources: the first 160 participants of the ongoing ImmuneRACE study, and 1,000 to 1,500 subjects contributed by 6 global collaborators. HLA class I and class II types, where available, came from metadata supplied by the sample provider rather than from assay-based typing. Subjects who had been exposed to COVID-19, were actively infected with it, or had recovered from it provided the deeply sampled blood TCRbeta repertoires that made up the dataset.

The study at large found these results: The amount of clinical and demographic metadata varied by source and participant and was provided uncurated.

This TCR was sampled from a woman aged 40 to 50 with acute COVID-19. The chain couples TRBV7-9 to TRBJ2-7; the D region possibly corresponds to TRBD1 (6 bases align). What was sequenced was PBMCs or T cells enriched from blood (not recorded which). The DNA reads as follows: TGTGCCAGCACCCCAGGGGCCGGGATGTACGAGCAGTACTTC. It specifies CASTPGAGMYEQYF.